Following are 3 T cell receptor beta chains from one sample sequenced in a study of T cells in Graves' hyperthyroidism and ophthalmopathy. RNA transcripts gave rise to amplified TCR beta CDR3 regions. First-round RT-PCR of the TCR CDR3 relied on the HTBI primer set. TCRdb reprocessed the multiplex PCR reads via MiXCR and lists one record per CDR3 protein. The sample shows approximately 410,000 distinct CDR3 sequences, about 14% of them seen only once. The sequenced material came from blood. The source of these receptors is a young man with Graves' ophthalmopathy.

This clonotype was detected many times. The gene calls are TRBV10-3 and TRBJ2-5; 11 bases map to TRBD1. This CDR3 is 14 amino acids long. Trimming cost V 10 bases and J 1 base; bases outside gene matches: 5. The germline V gene encodes CDR1 ENHRY and CDR2 SYGVKD. CDR3 in DNA: TGTGCCAGCGCCGGGACAGGGGGCCAAGAGACCCAGTACTTC. It is translated as CASAGTGGQETQYF.

This clonotype has more than one count but fewer than ten. The chain combines TRBV18 with TRBJ2-6, with 8 nucleotides matching TRBD1. CDR3 length: 17 residues. Germline V gene sequence: CDR1 KGHSH, CDR2 LQKENI. V trimming: 3 bases; J trimming: 0 bases; junction bases outside the gene matches: 4. The CDR3 spells CASSPGQGGSGANVLTF. In DNA form, the CDR3 reads TGTGCCAGCTCACCTGGACAGGGTGGCTCTGGGGCCAACGTCCTGACTTTC.

This clonotype was observed at least ten times. The chain uses TRBV29-1 and TRBJ1-2; no firm D call. The CDR3 totals 11 residues. The V gene's germline CDR1 is SQVTM and CDR2 ANQGSEA. Deletions cut 1 base from V and 7 bases from J, with 7 bases between. The CDR3 DNA is TGCAGCGTTGAAGTCGGGGTTGGCTACACCTTC. This gives the protein CSVEVGVGYTF.